The 10 T cell receptor beta chains below come from one sample, sequenced in a study of T cells in Graves' hyperthyroidism and ophthalmopathy. Amplification targeted TCR beta CDR3 regions from RNA transcripts. First-round RT-PCR with HTBI primers amplified the TCR CDR3 region. Using its own MiXCR run on the multiplex PCR reads, TCRdb lists one record per CDR3 protein. The sample comprises a few hundred thousand distinct CDR3 sequences, about a sixth of which are singletons, and under 7.5% rests with the top ten. Input material: blood. Receptors originate from a woman aged 30 to 39 with Graves' hyperthyroidism.

This clonotype was picked up many times. This chain links TRBV3-1 with TRBJ2-7; D ambiguous. Trimming took 0 bases from V and 2 from J, leaving 8 bases between them. CDR3 size: 14 residues. Germline CDR1 and CDR2: LGHDT and YNNKEL (reference sequence). DNA for the CDR3: TGTGCCAGCAGCCAAGATCCGGGTGCCTACGAGCAGTACTTC. Translated: CASSQDPGAYEQYF.

This clonotype was counted once. The V call is TRBV3-1, the J call TRBJ1-2, with 12 bases fitting TRBD1. This CDR3 comprises 14 residues. Germline trimming cut 4 bases from V and 7 bases from J; bases unmatched to any gene: 4. The germline gives CDR1 LGHDT, CDR2 YNNKEL (reference sequence). The CDR3 spells CASSPGQGALGYTF. CDR3 DNA: TGTGCCAGCAGCCCGGGACAGGGGGCGCTTGGCTACACCTTC. The full variable domain, its missing parts supplied by reference TRBV3-1 and TRBJ1-2, is DTAVSQTPKYLVTQMGNDKSIKCEQNLGHDTMYWYKQDSKKFLKIMFSYNNKELIINETVPNRFSPKSPDKAHLNLHINSLELGDSAVYFCASSPGQGALGYTFGSGTRLTVV.

The J gene is TRBJ2-1, the V gene TRBV28; 8 bases agree with TRBD2. Per germline, CDR1 MDHEN and CDR2 SYDVKM. After removal of 8 bases from V and 5 bases from J, the junction contained 5 bases not matched to a gene. The CDR3 contains 13 residues. The CDR3 DNA follows: TGTGCCAGCGCGGGCGGGAGGAACAATGAGCAGTTCTTC. It is translated as CASAGGRNNEQFF.

CDR3 protein: CASSYTHRNTQYF. The CDR3 DNA sequence: TGTGCCAGCAGTTACACGCACAGAAATACGCAGTATTTT. V usage is TRBV6-2 or TRBV6-3 and J usage is TRBJ2-3, with D unclear. V shed 2 bases and J shed 7 bases, with 10 bases lying between them. The germline V gene has CDR1 MNHEY and CDR2 SVGEGT. The CDR3 extends over 13 amino acids.

The genes are TRBV3-1 and TRBJ2-4; 10 bases match TRBD2. From germline, CDR1 is LGHDT and CDR2 YNNKEL (reference sequence). After removal of 2 bases from V and 7 bases from J, the junction contained 20 bases not matched to a gene. The CDR3 runs to 20 residues. The CDR3, as DNA: TGTGCCAGCAGCCAACCCTTAAACCGGAAGCGGGAGGGCCCGTGGAACATTCAGTACTTC. Translating gives CASSQPLNRKREGPWNIQYF.

On this clonotype itself: A read error may explain this, as a much larger clone is one base away. The chain carries TRBV7-2 and TRBJ2-5, with TRBD1 matching 8 bases. CDR3 length: 14 residues. Germline CDR1 reads SGHTA; CDR2 reads FQGNSA. Here the CDR3 reads CASSANRGWETEYF. For the CDR3, the DNA is TGTGCCAGCAGCGCCAACAGGGGGTGGGAGACCGAGTACTTC.

This clonotype was detected many times. The rearrangement joins TRBV14 to TRBJ1-2, with TRBD1 matching over 8 bases. Germline CDR1 reads SGHDN; CDR2 reads FVKESK. This CDR3 comprises 15 residues. With V trimmed by 4 bases and J by 4 bases, 8 bases remained unmatched. The CDR3 region has the DNA TGTGCCAGCAGCCGAGGACAGGGACGGGGCTATGGCTACACCTTC. Its protein is CASSRGQGRGYGYTF.

This clonotype was recorded many times. The rearrangement joins TRBV20-1 to TRBJ1-3, with D unclear. The germline V gene has CDR1 DFQATT and CDR2 SNEGSKA (reference sequence). This CDR3 spans 15 amino acids. The V end was cut by 0 bases, the J end by 4 bases, with 13 bases between. The CDR3 reads CSARDRGGSGNTIYF. CDR3 bases: TGCAGTGCTAGAGATCGAGGAGGGTCCGGAAACACCATATATTTT.

This clonotype was counted only a few times. The chain carries TRBV10-3 and TRBJ2-1, with a tentative D call TRBD2 (6 bases). CDR3 length: 15 amino acids. Germline V CDR1 and CDR2: ENHRY, SYGVKD. Between the trimmed V and J ends, which lost 6 bases and 0 bases, there was a span of 12 bases. CDR3 amino acids: CAISGDWSSYNEQFF. CDR3 bases: TGTGCCATCAGCGGGGACTGGAGCTCCTACAATGAGCAGTTCTTC.

This clonotype was seen ten or more times. The V and J genes are TRBV29-1 and TRBJ2-5; TRBD2 matches at 11 bases. The CDR3 runs 14 residues. V shed 3 bases and J 5 bases; nucleotides not matched to a gene: 5. Germline CDR1 reads SQVTM; CDR2 reads ANQGSEA. In DNA, the CDR3 is TGCAGCGTTGACCTAGCGGGAGGTCGGGAGACCCAGTACTTC. This sequence encodes CSVDLAGGRETQYF.